This section outlines one TCR beta chain sequence together with its context. Antigen unknown. PCR employed 60 Vbeta and 13 Jbeta primers. Sequencing was performed with immunoSEQ multiplex PCR; in TCRdb, only in-frame clones are kept and a portion is missing. This sample has 150,000 to 250,000 clones; 70% to 80% occur once, and the top ten carry 4% to 4.5%. Nominal health characterized the donors when sampled, though unrecorded immune exposures were likely. CDR1 is MNHNS and CDR2 is SASEGT in the germline V gene. The CDR3 spans 12 residues. The sample belongs to a study of cytomegalovirus exposure and HLA in healthy donors. General observations from the study: Cytomegalovirus-associated TCR beta chains were listed, numbering roughly 150.

V is TRBV6-1 and J is TRBJ1-5; a weak D match, TRBD1 (6 bases). The sequencing sample was made of PBMCs. The sequence came from a woman aged 25 to 45 in good health and CMV-seropositive. The CDR3: CATRGGNQPQHF. In DNA form, the CDR3 reads TGTGCTACCAGGGGTGGCAATCAGCCCCAGCATTTT.